Included here is one T cell receptor (beta chain) sequence, with context. Its antigen remains unidentified. Including the terminal cysteine and phenylalanine, the CDR3 comprises 15 residues. This entry keeps only the CDR3 DNA: 45 bases, framed from base 1. V and J are truncated by 8 bases and 0 bases respectively, leaving an intervening sequence of 14 bases. The germline V gene supplies CDR1 SGHVS and CDR2 FNYEAQ. The data were obtained in a study of cytomegalovirus exposure and HLA in healthy donors (dated by TCRdb to about 2017). A note on the overall study: According to an earlier analysis of a few hundred of the donors, some 170 million T cells yielded approximately 120 million unique TCR beta sequences and around 280 Gb of sequence data. Roughly 290 gigabases of sequencing data and approximately 91 million unique TCR sequences made up an early release that covered approximately 700 HLA-typed donors. The genetic ancestry cluster associated with self-reported Caucasian donors included 81% of the 398 genotyped donors. The study aimed to test whether cataloging public T cell receptors could reveal signatures of past pathogen exposure. The T cell repertoires of 666 subjects were profiled by immunosequencing and related to cytomegalovirus serostatus. A separate validation cohort of 100 to 150 different subjects was used in addition to the roughly 670-subject first cohort. To predict cytomegalovirus infection status, the study brought together high-throughput TCR immunosequencing, statistical association of individual TCRs with disease status, and machine learning. To study patterns of TCR occurrence, a later analysis re-analyzed previously published TCR beta repertoires from several hundred donors and added high-resolution HLA genotyping. Rather than using new phenotypic data, the later analysis identified candidate immune exposures from TCR beta sequences and from how often those sequences occurred across donors. To decide whether each TCR beta V gene segment behaved as functional or pseudogenic, an earlier analysis of several hundred of the donors relied on high-throughput TCR beta sequencing. Donor age, sex, ethnicity and CMV serostatus were compiled together with the repertoire data. A later genetic analysis used genome-wide SNP genotypes for about 65% of the 666 donors, treating that subset as a discovery cohort. Every discovery cohort repertoire had been produced on one sequencing platform. Class I and class II HLA loci were covered by the typing at four-digit resolution. The number of typed donors differed by locus: about 629-640 for A, B, C, DRB1 and DQB1; 500 to 550 for DQA1; around 610 for DPA1; and roughly 490 for DPB1. Four or five DR-DQ haplotypes were treated as single units for association and clustering because of strong linkage in the cohort. Across about 380 genotyped donors of the cohort, an average of approximately 240,000 unique TCR beta nucleotide sequences per donor were sequenced, and about a sixth of those sequences were non-productive. What the research found in general, with its limitations: Broadly in line with IMGT annotations, most TCR beta V segments showed up in productive rearrangements about 87% or about 30% of the time in an earlier analysis of several hundred of the donors. Linkage disequilibrium might explain the correlated functional status among segregating V segments, but an unknown experimental factor could not be excluded. In a later analysis, HLA-associated TCR beta chains were found to be more clonally expanded and to have lower generation probabilities than equally common non-associated chains. A later analysis associated 16,951 TCR beta sequences with specific HLA alleles at a false discovery rate of 0.05. According to a later analysis, TCR association rates differed among HLA loci, with DRB1 alleles showing the most associated TCRs and HLA-C alleles showing the fewest. The classifier was reported to diagnose cytomegalovirus status with high specificity and sensitivity in both the original cohort and the validation cohort. A total of 150 or so TCR beta chains were listed by the study as associated with cytomegalovirus. Because HLA typing was missing for some donors at each locus, association tests included only the typed subset. A further reported finding was that TCR beta sequences accurately predicted the HLA-A and HLA-B alleles for most subjects in the first cohort. Compared with the 666-donor mean, donors in an Asian-associated ancestry cluster had fewer N-insertions in productive TCRs, according to a later genetic analysis. A group of highly shared sequence variants was considered likely to be a technical artifact of the sequencing pipeline. A later genetic analysis associated a missense DCLRE1C variant with V-gene and J-gene trimming of TCR beta chains, and an independent cohort replicated the association. Because counts were too low, roughly 18 rarely observed V segments, including chromosome 9 orphons, were left out of the earlier analysis of over 550 of the donors. For the cohort, immune exposure information was limited to CMV serostatus. In a later analysis, most CMV-associated TCR beta chains were found to appear HLA-restricted, with HLA associations seemingly driven largely by CMV exposure. The authors suggested that the approach could potentially be generalized to other disease states and immunological phenotypes. Most TCR sequences were observed very rarely across donors, whereas some public TCRs were present in many individuals. Some IMGT-functional V segments, including TRBV6-2 and TRBV6-3, could not be told apart with the 87-base-pair reads, so those segments were excluded. According to a later analysis, parvovirus B19, influenza, CMV and Epstein-Barr virus appeared linked to several top co-occurrence clusters. In vitro tests confirmed that three of the cytomegalovirus-associated TCR beta chains recognize cytomegalovirus antigens. Only TCR beta chains were sequenced in this cohort, and the absence of alpha or paired-chain data limited detectable features. Strong co-occurrence of HLA alleles, especially DR and DQ, made assigning TCR associations to individual alleles difficult. The presence/absence analyses assumed that sequencing depth was roughly uniform across donors, and that assumption may not be true.

To prepare the library, the immunoSEQ multiplex PCR assay was applied. For the multiplex PCR, a mixture combining 60 forward primers for TCR Vbeta segments and 13 reverse primers for TCR Jbeta segments was used. A multiplex PCR assay on genomic DNA amplified the CDR3 region of rearranged TCR beta genes. The amplified TCR beta libraries were sequenced on the Illumina HiSeq System as 87-base-pair reads. The authors' pipeline ran thus. Across the 500 to 700 repertoires, a later analysis counted tens of millions of unique TCR beta chains, approximately 12 million of which were shared by at least two donors. To remove PCR and sequencing errors, raw reads were error-corrected and collapsed into unique sequences using a nearest-neighbor algorithm that merged closely related sequences. CDR3 sequences were aligned to IMGT reference sequences to assign V, D and J gene segments. Each retained sequence needed at least a six-nucleotide match to both a V gene segment and a J gene segment. A rearrangement counted as productive if the CDR3 had no stop codons and remained in frame with V and J, and every other rearrangement counted as non-productive. Following IMGT convention, CDR3 was defined as the stretch from the second conserved V-encoded cysteine to the conserved J-encoded phenylalanine. The earlier analysis of 450 to 750 of the donors excluded any sequence lacking an unambiguous match to a single V gene segment. In an earlier analysis of about 590 of the donors, a V segment was called functional when productive rearrangements were above 56.7%, and segregating when the standard deviation between donors exceeded 5%. To diagnose cytomegalovirus status from the catalog of TCR beta chain sequences, a statistical classification framework was built. A later analysis assigned V and J genes by comparing TCR nucleotide sequences with IMGT/GENE-DB human TR gene sequences. In a later analysis, CDR3 sequences and most-parsimonious VDJ recombination scenarios were assigned using the TCRdist pipeline. A later analysis defined each TCR beta chain by its CDR3 amino acid sequence plus V-gene family, and excluded reads lacking a unique V-gene family. In a later analysis, approximately 640 highly shared, low-generation-probability nucleotide sequences were removed to address suspected cross-contamination and a sequencing artifact. In a later analysis, a clonal expansion index was calculated for each public chain from normalized within-repertoire ranks of inferred template counts. A later analysis computed generation probabilities with a VDJ recombination model fitted to out-of-frame rearrangements, and checked the results against IGoR. Hypergeometric tests were used in a later analysis to score TCR-TCR, TCR-HLA and TCR-CMV co-occurrence, with a repertoire-size bias correction applied to the TCR pairs. In a later analysis, false discovery rates were estimated by permuting HLA or CMV assignments 20 times. In a later analysis, co-occurring TCRs were grouped with DBSCAN, and TCRdist sequence similarity was added when clustering was performed within HLA-allele-positive subsets. Co-occurrence clustering excluded repertoires with fewer than 30,000 or more than 120,000 public chains, plus five with anomalous nucleotide sharing. Sourced from immuneACCESS, this table was stored by TCRdb with only in-frame sequences that have V and J called. A share of the clones is absent; for the studies checked, an unresolved V gene accounts for under half, and the remainder has no known explanation. V and J calls and clone size are as listed in that table; D and trimming were resolved from the DNA. The sample's clone listing holds around 65,000 clones. Around 5% of the sample belongs to the ten largest clones.

The cohort comprised 710 or so healthy bone marrow donors. All cohort members were sampled while nominally healthy, although unrecorded immune exposures were likely present. The donor was CMV seropositive and was included in the group of 250 to 300 seropositive cohort members. Every donor gave a peripheral blood sample, and the peripheral blood mononuclear cells from that sample were used for TCR beta sequencing. Genomic DNA was extracted from the blood cell samples with the Qiagen DNeasy Blood Extraction Kit. The sequence is built from TRBV7-6 and TRBJ1-3, and the D gene may be TRBD1, 6 bases matching. Sequencing was carried out using PBMCs. The source is a man aged 25 to 40 in good health and CMV-seropositive. CDR3 loop: CASSPDRISGNTIYF. The DNA sequence is TGTGCCAGCTCCCCCGACAGGATCTCTGGAAACACCATATATTTT.